Shown below are 30 T cell receptor beta chains from a single sample sequenced in a study of blood T cell repertoires in COVID-19. Clones were sequenced by immunoSEQ multiplex PCR, and TCRdb holds only the in-frame ones, with some missing. The repertoire holds 150,000 to 200,000 clones, 85% to 90% seen once, with 4% to 5.5% in the top ten. Sequencing used peripheral blood. The receptors come from a human donor in a cohort sampled during active COVID-19.

The chain joins TRBV30 to TRBJ2-4; 11 nucleotides match TRBD1. This CDR3 has 18 residues. Per the germline V gene, CDR1 is GTSNPN and CDR2 is SVGIG (reference sequence). V lost 2 bases, J lost 0 bases, and 9 bases stayed unmatched. The CDR3 loop is CAWSTGTGGQLAKNIQYF. CDR3 coding DNA: TGTGCCTGGAGTACTGGGACAGGGGGGCAACTAGCCAAAAACATTCAGTACTTC.

The DNA of the CDR3 is TGTGCCAGCAGAACGTCAGGGGGCTGGTCTGGAAACACCATATATTTT. Translating gives CASRTSGGWSGNTIYF. The chain combines TRBV6-6 with TRBJ1-3, with 8 bases lining up with TRBD1. This CDR3 contains 16 residues. Trimming took 6 bases from V and 1 from J; bases not matched to a gene: 8. Germline CDR1 and CDR2: MNHNY and SVGAGI (reference sequence).

This chain links TRBV30 with TRBJ2-7, with D possibly matching TRBD1 (6 bases). The CDR3 is 13 residues long. The V and J ends lost 2 bases and 3 bases respectively, with 11 bases between them. Germline CDR1 and CDR2: GTSNPN and SVGIG (reference sequence). The CDR3: CAWSLQGLYEQYF. The DNA for the CDR3 is TGTGCCTGGAGTCTACAGGGCCTCTACGAGCAGTACTTC.

The rearrangement links TRBV6-2 or TRBV6-3 to TRBJ2-7, with unresolved D. Looked up from germline, CDR1 is MNHEY and CDR2 is SVGEGT. Deletions cut 4 bases from V and 1 base from J, with 11 bases between. The CDR3 consists of 14 residues. For the CDR3, the DNA is TGTGCCAGCAGTTTAGGAGCAGTTTCCTACGAGCAGTACTTC. This sequence encodes CASSLGAVSYEQYF.

The chain recombines TRBV30 with TRBJ1-4; TRBD1 might be the D (6 bases). Deletions cut 8 bases from V and 5 bases from J, with 15 bases between. CDR1 GTSNPN and CDR2 SVGIG come from the germline V gene (reference sequence). This CDR3 region has 13 residues. In DNA, the CDR3 is TGTGCCCAGGCCGGGACAAGAAATGAAAAACTGTTTTTT. Translating gives CAQAGTRNEKLFF.

This clone came up a few times. The genes are TRBV29-1 and TRBJ2-2, with a tentative D call TRBD1 (6 bases). The germline V gene has CDR1 SQVTM and CDR2 ANQGSEA. CDR3 length equals 14 residues. Trimming removed 6 bases at V and 4 bases at J, with 15 bases between. As DNA, the CDR3 is TGCAGCGTGACCGGGACATTAACCACCGGGGAGCTGTTTTTT. It encodes CSVTGTLTTGELFF.

This chain connects TRBV19 to TRBJ1-4; D gene ambiguous. The CDR3 is 14 amino acids. Per the germline V gene, CDR1 is LNHDA and CDR2 is SQIVND (reference sequence). Trimming pared 3 bases from V and 0 bases from J, leaving 5 bases between. The CDR3 loop is CASSMQATNEKLFF. The CDR3 DNA sequence: TGTGCCAGTAGTATGCAGGCAACTAATGAAAAACTGTTTTTT. Using reference TRBV19 and TRBJ1-4 for the parts outside the CDR3, the full variable domain is DGGITQSPKYLFRKEGQNVTLSCEQNLNHDAMYWYRQDPGQGLRLIYYSQIVNDFQKGDIAEGYSVSREKKESFPLTVTSAQKNPTAFYLCASSMQATNEKLFFGSGTQLSVL.

The genes are TRBV4-2 and TRBJ1-2; TRBD1 might be the D (5 bases). Trimming stripped 2 bases from V and 0 bases from J, with 19 bases between. The CDR3 totals 18 residues. CDR1 and CDR2 (germline): LGHNA, YNFKEQ. CDR3 sequence: CASSQSLGGYEANYGYTF. CDR3 in DNA: TGTGCCAGCAGCCAAAGTCTTGGGGGGTATGAGGCTAACTATGGCTACACCTTC.

J is TRBJ2-2 and V is TRBV5-6; no firm D call. Germline assignment: CDR1 SGHDT and CDR2 YYEEEE. This CDR3 region has 14 residues. V was clipped by 2 bases and J by 0 bases, with 5 bases between them. The CDR3 nucleotides are TGTGCCAGCAGCTTAGCTCCGAACACCGGGGAGCTGTTTTTT. Protein sequence: CASSLAPNTGELFF.

A few counts support this clone. J is TRBJ1-6 and V is TRBV27, with D possibly being TRBD1 (6 bases). CDR1 MNHEY and CDR2 SMNVEV come from the germline V gene (reference sequence). The CDR3 sequence is 16 residues long. The ends were cut back, 6 bases at V and 5 bases at J, with 17 bases in the middle. CDR3 sequence: CASSPLPGQHNSPLHF. CDR3 bases: TGTGCCAGCAGCCCACTCCCGGGACAACATAATTCACCCCTCCACTTT.

This clone has a handful of counts. The V and J genes are TRBV3-1 (or the pseudogene TRBV3-2) and TRBJ1-1; D is undetermined. Germline CDR1 reads LGHDT; CDR2 reads YNNKEL (reference sequence). The CDR3 extends over 15 amino acids. The ends were cut back, 4 bases at V and 0 bases at J, with 12 bases in the middle. The CDR3 protein is CASSPSGIMNTEAFF. Written as DNA, the CDR3 is TGTGCCAGCAGCCCATCGGGGATCATGAACACTGAAGCTTTCTTT.

The rearrangement uses TRBV3-1 (or the pseudogene TRBV3-2) and TRBJ1-2; TRBD1 aligns across 8 bases. The junction had 8 bases not matched to a gene; V was cut back by 0 bases and J by 8 bases. The CDR3 runs to 15 residues. The germline V gene encodes CDR1 LGHDT and CDR2 YNNKEL (reference sequence). The CDR3 is CASSQDQGQAPGYTF. The DNA for the CDR3 is TGTGCCAGCAGCCAAGATCAGGGACAGGCTCCCGGCTACACCTTC.

This rearrangement joins TRBV11-2 to TRBJ1-4; D is unclear. Germline V gene lookup returns CDR1 SGHAT and CDR2 FQNNGV. The CDR3 has 12 residues. With 4 bases removed from V and 4 bases from J, the gap between germline ends came to 4 bases. DNA of the CDR3: TGTGCCAGCAGCTACTTTAATGAAAAACTGTTTTTT. This translates into CASSYFNEKLFF.

This clone was recorded only once. V is TRBV15 and J is TRBJ1-2; 9 nucleotides align to TRBD1. J gave up 8 bases and V 4 bases, and 14 bases lay outside the gene matches. CDR1 LNHNV and CDR2 YYDKDF come from the germline V gene (reference sequence). The CDR3 spans 16 residues. In DNA form, the CDR3 reads TGTGCCACCAGCACCTCCGGGACAGGGAAGGTTGGCGGCTACACCTTC. Residues: CATSTSGTGKVGGYTF.

The chain combines TRBV5-1 with TRBJ2-1; D may be TRBD2 (6 bases). Germline lookup yields CDR1 SGHRS and CDR2 YFSETQ. This CDR3 has 14 amino acids. The V end was cut by 6 bases, the J end by 4 bases, with 14 bases between. The CDR3 region has the DNA TGCGCCAGCAAGGAGCCCGGGACTTACAATGAGCAGTTCTTC. It codes for CASKEPGTYNEQFF.

V gene TRBV9 combines with J gene TRBJ2-5, with 9 nucleotides matching TRBD2. The trim removed 2 bases at V and 5 bases at J, leaving 7 bases unmatched. From germline, CDR1 is SGDLS and CDR2 YYNGEE. The length of the CDR3 is 15 residues. CDR3 region: CASSVGGGARETQYF. CDR3 DNA sequence: TGTGCCAGCAGCGTCGGCGGGGGGGCACGGGAGACCCAGTACTTC.

The rearrangement joins TRBV29-1 to TRBJ1-2, with D unresolved. Germline V lookup: CDR1 SQVTM, CDR2 ANQGSEA. The V end lost 3 bases, the J end lost 5 bases, and 10 bases lay between the germline ends. The CDR3 runs 12 residues. The CDR3 is CSVDLGGYGYTF. As DNA, the CDR3 is TGCAGCGTTGATTTGGGCGGGTATGGCTACACCTTC.

This clone was observed a single time. The gene calls are TRBV9 and TRBJ2-4; TRBD2 is a possible D gene (6 bases). In germline, CDR1 is SGDLS, CDR2 YYNGEE. CDR3 length equals 15 residues. V was trimmed by 1 base and J by 0 bases, leaving 8 bases between them. The CDR3 region is CASSVSGVAKNIQYF. CDR3 DNA sequence: TGTGCCAGCAGCGTATCGGGGGTAGCCAAAAACATTCAGTACTTC. The full variable domain, its missing parts supplied by reference TRBV9 and TRBJ2-4, is DSGVTQTPKHLITATGQRVTLRCSPRSGDLSVYWYQQSLDQGLQFLIQYYNGEERAKGNILERFSAQQFPDLHSELNLSSLELGDSALYFCASSVSGVAKNIQYFGAGTRLSVL.

The V call is TRBV27, the J call TRBJ2-5, with a tentative D call TRBD1 (6 bases). Germline-derived CDR1 and CDR2 are MNHEY and SMNVEV (reference sequence). V dropped 5 bases and J dropped 2 bases, with 12 bases sitting between them. The CDR3 loop spans 14 amino acids. CDR3 protein: CASSRTAPQETQYF. The CDR3 bases are TGTGCCAGCAGTAGGACAGCACCTCAAGAGACCCAGTACTTC.

The J gene is TRBJ2-2, the V gene TRBV7-8; 9 bases line up with TRBD1. Per germline, CDR1 SGHVS and CDR2 FQNEAQ. The V segment lost 1 base and the J segment 6 bases; nucleotides outside the gene matches: 3. This CDR3 contains 15 residues. DNA for the CDR3: TGTGCCAGCAGCTTAGGGACAGGGGCCGCCGGGGAGCTGTTTTTT. This translates into CASSLGTGAAGELFF.

This CDR3 is CASCAGQRYEKLFF. CDR3 DNA sequence: TGTGCCAGCTGCGCGGGACAGCGATATGAAAAACTGTTTTTT. The rearrangement joins TRBV6-5 to TRBJ1-4; 7 bases fit TRBD1. Germline CDR1 and CDR2: MNHEY and SVGAGI. The V segment lost 8 bases and the J segment 6 bases; nucleotides outside the gene matches: 9. The CDR3 is made up of 14 amino acids.

The V call is TRBV19, the J call TRBJ2-5; D is perhaps TRBD2 (5 bases). The CDR3 is made up of 14 amino acids. CDR1 LNHDA and CDR2 SQIVND come from the germline V gene (reference sequence). V shed 4 bases and J shed 0 bases, with 9 bases lying between them. The CDR3 coding sequence is TGTGCCAGTAGTACAGACTACTACCAAGAGACCCAGTACTTC. Its translation: CASSTDYYQETQYF.

This rearrangement joins TRBV6-5 to TRBJ2-7, with D uncertain. Trimming cost V 2 bases and J 1 base, with 6 bases left between them. This CDR3 is built from 13 residues. Germline V CDR1 and CDR2: MNHEY, SVGAGI. CDR3 bases: TGTGCCAGCAGTTACCGTGTTTCCTACGAGCAGTACTTC. Residues: CASSYRVSYEQYF.

The gene calls are TRBV19 and TRBJ1-4; no reliable D call. The germline gives CDR1 LNHDA, CDR2 SQIVND (reference sequence). Trimming took 3 bases from V and 8 from J, leaving 13 bases between them. The CDR3 is 14 residues long. In nucleotides, the CDR3 is TGTGCCAGTAGTATTGGAGGAAATTCGGAAAAACTGTTTTTT. Its translation: CASSIGGNSEKLFF.

In nucleotides, the CDR3 is TGTGCCAGCAGGAGTGGTCCGGTTCAAGAGACCCAGTACTTC. Residues: CASRSGPVQETQYF. V gene TRBV6-6 combines with J gene TRBJ2-5; D gene unclear. Germline CDR1 reads MNHNY; CDR2 reads SVGAGI (reference sequence). The CDR3 covers 14 residues. Trimming removed 6 bases from V and 2 bases from J, with 13 bases in between.

The chain is built from TRBV3-1 (or the pseudogene TRBV3-2) and TRBJ2-5; 9 bases are a match to TRBD1. The CDR3 length is 16 residues. Per germline, CDR1 LGHDT and CDR2 YNNKEL (reference sequence). The J segment lost 3 bases and the V segment lost 2 bases, leaving 7 bases of the junction unmatched. The CDR3, as DNA: TGTGCCAGCAGCCAATTCAGGACAGGGGAAAAAGAGACCCAGTACTTC. Amino acids: CASSQFRTGEKETQYF.

This chain joins TRBV15 and TRBJ2-5; tentatively, D is TRBD1 (6 bases). V was pared by 3 bases and J by 3 bases, with 17 bases between. The CDR3 runs to 16 residues. The V gene's germline CDR1 is LNHNV and CDR2 YYDKDF (reference sequence). The CDR3 sequence: CATSRGLQGREETQYF. The CDR3 DNA sequence: TGTGCCACCAGCAGGGGCTTACAGGGCAGGGAAGAGACCCAGTACTTC.

This clone came up once. This rearrangement joins TRBV12-5 to TRBJ2-5, with 9 bases matching TRBD1. The CDR3 consists of 17 residues. Germline trimming cut 2 bases from V and 5 bases from J; bases unmatched to any gene: 12. CDR1 and CDR2 from the germline V gene are LGHNT and FRNRAP. The CDR3 DNA reads as TGTGCTAGTGGTTTGTCTCTCGGACAGGGGATGGTGGAGACCCAGTACTTC. Protein sequence: CASGLSLGQGMVETQYF.

Here the CDR3 DNA reads TGTGCCACCCACCTAGGGGGACAGCTTAATGAAAAACTGTTTTTT. It codes for CATHLGGQLNEKLFF. The chain has TRBV2 and TRBJ1-4, with 7 bases lining up with TRBD1. The V gene's germline CDR1 is SNHLY and CDR2 FYNNEI. V trimming: 10 bases; J trimming: 4 bases; junction bases outside the gene matches: 12. The CDR3 has 15 residues.

As to this clone: A much larger clonotype is one base distant, so this may be a read error. The chain combines TRBV5-1 with TRBJ2-2; maybe TRBD1 (6 bases). The CDR3 spans 15 residues. The V gene lost 4 bases and the J gene lost 0 bases, with 10 bases spanning the gap. The germline V gene has CDR1 SGHRS and CDR2 YFSETQ. In DNA, the CDR3 is TGCGCCAGCAGCCGGGACATATCGAACACCGGGGAGCTGTTTTTT. Translation: CASSRDISNTGELFF.